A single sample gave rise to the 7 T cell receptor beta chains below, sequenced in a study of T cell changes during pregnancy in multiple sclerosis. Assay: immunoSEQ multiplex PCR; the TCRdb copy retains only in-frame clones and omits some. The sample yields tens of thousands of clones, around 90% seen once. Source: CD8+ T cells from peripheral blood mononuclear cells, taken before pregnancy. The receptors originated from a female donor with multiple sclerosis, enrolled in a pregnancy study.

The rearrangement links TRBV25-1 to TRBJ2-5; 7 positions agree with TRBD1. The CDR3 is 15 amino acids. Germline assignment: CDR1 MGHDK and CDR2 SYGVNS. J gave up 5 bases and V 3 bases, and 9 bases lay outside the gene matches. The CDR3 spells CASSDRGQGEETQYF. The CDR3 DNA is TGTGCCAGCAGTGATCGGGGCCAGGGGGAGGAGACCCAGTACTTC.

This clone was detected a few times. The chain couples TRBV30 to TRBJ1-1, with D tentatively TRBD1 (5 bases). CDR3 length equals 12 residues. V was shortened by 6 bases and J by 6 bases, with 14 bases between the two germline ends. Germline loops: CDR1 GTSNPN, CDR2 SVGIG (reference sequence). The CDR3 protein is CACPREGAEAFF. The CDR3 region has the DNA TGTGCCTGCCCCAGGGAAGGGGCTGAAGCTTTCTTT.

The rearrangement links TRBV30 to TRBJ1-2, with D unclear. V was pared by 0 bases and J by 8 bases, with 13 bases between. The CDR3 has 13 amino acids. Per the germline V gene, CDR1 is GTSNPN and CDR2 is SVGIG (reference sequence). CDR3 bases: TGTGCCTGGAGTGTATCGACTCTCGCGGGCTACACCTTC. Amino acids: CAWSVSTLAGYTF.

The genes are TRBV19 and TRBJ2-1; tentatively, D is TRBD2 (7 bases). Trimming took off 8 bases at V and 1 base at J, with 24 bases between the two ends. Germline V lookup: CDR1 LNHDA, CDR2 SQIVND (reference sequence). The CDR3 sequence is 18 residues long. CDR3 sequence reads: CASRNRGGGMESYNEQFF. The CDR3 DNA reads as TGTGCCAGTCGTAACCGAGGCGGGGGCATGGAATCCTACAATGAGCAGTTCTTC. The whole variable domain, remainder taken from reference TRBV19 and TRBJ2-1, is DGGITQSPKYLFRKEGQNVTLSCEQNLNHDAMYWYRQDPGQGLRLIYYSQIVNDFQKGDIAEGYSVSREKKESFPLTVTSAQKNPTAFYLCASRNRGGGMESYNEQFFGPGTRLTVL.

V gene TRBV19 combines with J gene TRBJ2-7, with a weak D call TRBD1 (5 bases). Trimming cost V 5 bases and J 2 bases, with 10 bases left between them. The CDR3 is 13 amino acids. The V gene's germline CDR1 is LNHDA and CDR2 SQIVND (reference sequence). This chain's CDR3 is CASSPRVPYEQYF. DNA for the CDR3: TGTGCCAGTAGTCCCAGGGTACCCTACGAGCAGTACTTC.

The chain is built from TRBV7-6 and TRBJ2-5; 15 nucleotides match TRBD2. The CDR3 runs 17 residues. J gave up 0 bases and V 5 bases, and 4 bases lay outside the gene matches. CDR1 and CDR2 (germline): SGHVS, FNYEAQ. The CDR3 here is CASSRTSGGEYQETQYF. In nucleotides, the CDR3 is TGTGCCAGCAGCCGGACTAGCGGGGGGGAGTACCAAGAGACCCAGTACTTC.

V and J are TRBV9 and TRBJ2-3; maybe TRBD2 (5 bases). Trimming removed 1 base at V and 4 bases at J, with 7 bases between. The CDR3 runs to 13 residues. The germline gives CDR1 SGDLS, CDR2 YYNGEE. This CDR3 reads CASSVSGSDTQYF. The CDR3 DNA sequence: TGTGCCAGCAGCGTATCGGGGTCAGATACGCAGTATTTT.